This T cell receptor beta chain was obtained from a study of OX40 agonist ivuxolimab in advanced cancers. General study findings and limits: Among the lowest peripheral clonal expansion occurred in 0.1-3.0 mg/kg partial responders.

Repertoires were generated with immunoSEQ multiplex PCR, while TCRdb's copy carries only in-frame clones and drops some. The table shows tens of thousands of clones, with 94% occurring only once. The V end was cut by 4 bases, the J end by 3 bases, with 21 bases between. The CDR3 runs to 17 residues. Germline V gene lookup returns CDR1 SGDLS and CDR2 YYNGEE. Worth noting for this clone: As yet, its antigen is unknown.

The input for sequencing was CD4+ or CD8+ T cells sorted from blood, taken in a trial of the OX40 agonist ivuxolimab. The V call is TRBV9, the J call TRBJ2-3; D is ambiguous. This clonotype was obtained from an adult with an advanced solid tumor such as melanoma, head and neck, liver or kidney cancer. CDR3 nucleotides: TGTGCCAGCAGCAGAATTTGGGAACCAACAACAACAGATACGCAGTATTTT. It specifies CASSRIWEPTTTDTQYF.